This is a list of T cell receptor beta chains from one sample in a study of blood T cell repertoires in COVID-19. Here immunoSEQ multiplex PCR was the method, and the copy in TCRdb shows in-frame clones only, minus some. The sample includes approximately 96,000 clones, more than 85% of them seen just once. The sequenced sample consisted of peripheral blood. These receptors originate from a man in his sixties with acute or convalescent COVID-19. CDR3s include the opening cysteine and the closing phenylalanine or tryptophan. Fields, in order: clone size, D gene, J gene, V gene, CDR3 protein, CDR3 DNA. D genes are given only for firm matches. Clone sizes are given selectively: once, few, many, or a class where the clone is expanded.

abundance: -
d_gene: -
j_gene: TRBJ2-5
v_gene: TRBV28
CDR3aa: CATGGVQETQYF
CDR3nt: TGTGCCACCGGGGGAGTACAAGAGACCCAGTACTTC

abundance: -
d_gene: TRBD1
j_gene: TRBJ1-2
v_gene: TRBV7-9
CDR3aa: CASSEQGNGYTF
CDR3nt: TGTGCCAGCAGCGAACAGGGGAATGGCTACACCTTC

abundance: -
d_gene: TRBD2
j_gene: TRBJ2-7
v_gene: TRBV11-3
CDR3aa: CASSSLAGKPYEQYF
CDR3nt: TGTGCCAGCAGCTCGCTAGCGGGAAAACCCTACGAGCAGTACTTC

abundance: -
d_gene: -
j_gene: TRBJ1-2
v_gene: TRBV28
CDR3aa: CASSLNRVRGYTF
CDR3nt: TGTGCCAGCAGTTTAAACAGGGTACGTGGCTACACCTTC

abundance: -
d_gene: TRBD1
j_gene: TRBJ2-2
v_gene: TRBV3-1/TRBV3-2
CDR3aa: CASSLGQGSTGELFF
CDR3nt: TGTGCCAGCAGCCTAGGACAGGGGAGCACCGGGGAGCTGTTTTTT

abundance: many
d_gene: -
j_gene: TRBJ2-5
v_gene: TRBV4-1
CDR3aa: CASSAPGLGETQYF
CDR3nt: TGCGCCAGCAGCGCCCCAGGGTTGGGGGAGACCCAGTACTTC

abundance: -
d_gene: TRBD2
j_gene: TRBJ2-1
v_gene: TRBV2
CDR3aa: CASSERRTSGNEQFF
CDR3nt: TGTGCCAGCAGTGAACGGAGGACTAGCGGGAATGAGCAGTTCTTC

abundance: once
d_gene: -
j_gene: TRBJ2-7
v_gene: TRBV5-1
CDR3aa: CASSPTDSPAYEQYF
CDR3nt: TGCGCCAGCAGCCCGACGGACAGCCCAGCCTACGAGCAGTACTTC

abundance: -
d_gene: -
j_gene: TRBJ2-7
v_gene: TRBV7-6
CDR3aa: CASSLAGLALYEQYF
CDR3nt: TGTGCCAGCAGCTTAGCGGGGCTAGCGCTCTACGAGCAGTACTTC

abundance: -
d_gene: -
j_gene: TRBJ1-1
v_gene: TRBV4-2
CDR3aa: CASSQQGLTEAFF
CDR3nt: TGTGCCAGCAGCCAACAGGGTCTCACTGAAGCTTTCTTT

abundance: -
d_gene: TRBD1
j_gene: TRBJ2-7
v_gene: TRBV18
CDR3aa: CASSPRDRAYEQYF
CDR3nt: TGTGCCAGCTCACCACGCGACAGGGCCTACGAGCAGTACTTC

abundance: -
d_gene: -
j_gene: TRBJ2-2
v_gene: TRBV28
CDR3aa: CASSSPRVYTGELFF
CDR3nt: TGTGCCAGCAGTTCCCCTCGAGTGTACACCGGGGAGCTGTTTTTT

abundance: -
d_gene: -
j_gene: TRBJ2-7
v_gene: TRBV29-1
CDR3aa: CSVEGTGNEQYF
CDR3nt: TGCAGCGTTGAAGGAACAGGGAACGAGCAGTACTTC

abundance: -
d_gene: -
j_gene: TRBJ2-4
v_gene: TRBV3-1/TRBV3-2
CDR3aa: CASSQDLPRTRKNIQYF
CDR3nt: TGTGCCAGCAGCCAAGATTTGCCAAGGACAAGAAAAAACATTCAGTACTTC

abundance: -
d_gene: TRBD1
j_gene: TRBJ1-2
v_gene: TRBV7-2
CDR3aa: CASSRQGIYGYTF
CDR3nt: TGTGCCAGCAGCCGACAGGGAATTTATGGCTACACCTTC

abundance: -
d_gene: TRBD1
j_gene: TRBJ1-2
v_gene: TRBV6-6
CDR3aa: CASRPGTASNYGYTF
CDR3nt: TGTGCCAGCAGACCAGGGACAGCGAGTAACTATGGCTACACCTTC

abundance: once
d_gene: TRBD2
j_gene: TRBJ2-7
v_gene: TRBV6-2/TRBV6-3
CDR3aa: CASSLPSSGTSSYEQYF
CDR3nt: TGTGCCAGCAGTCTCCCTTCTAGCGGAACCAGCTCCTACGAGCAGTACTTC

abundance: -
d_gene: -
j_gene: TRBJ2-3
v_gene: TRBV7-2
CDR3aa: CASSFSRATDTQYF
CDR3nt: TGTGCCAGCAGCTTCTCCCGAGCCACAGATACGCAGTATTTT

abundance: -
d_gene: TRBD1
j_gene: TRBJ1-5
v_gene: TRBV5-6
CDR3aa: CASSTRDSLLFQPQHF
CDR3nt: TGTGCCAGCAGCACCCGGGACAGCCTTTTGTTTCAGCCCCAGCATTTT

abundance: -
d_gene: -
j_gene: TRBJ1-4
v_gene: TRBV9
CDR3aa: CASSVAAPNEKLFF
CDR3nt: TGTGCCAGCAGCGTCGCGGCCCCTAATGAAAAACTGTTTTTT

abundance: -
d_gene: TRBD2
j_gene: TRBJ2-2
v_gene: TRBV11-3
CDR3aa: CASSLELAGDLTTGELFF
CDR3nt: TGTGCCAGCAGCTTAGAGCTAGCGGGTGATCTAACGACCGGGGAGCTGTTTTTT

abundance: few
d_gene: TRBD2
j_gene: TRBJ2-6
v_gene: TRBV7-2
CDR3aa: CASSSRTSDRGANVLTF
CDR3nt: TGTGCCAGCAGCTCCAGGACTAGCGACAGGGGGGCCAACGTCCTGACTTTC

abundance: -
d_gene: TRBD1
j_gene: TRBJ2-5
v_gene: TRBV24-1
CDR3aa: CATSDPDRGRETQYF
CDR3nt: TGTGCCACCAGTGACCCCGACAGGGGGCGAGAGACCCAGTACTTC

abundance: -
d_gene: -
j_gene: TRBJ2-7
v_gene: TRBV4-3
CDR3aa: CASPRDEQYF
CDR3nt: TGCGCCAGCCCCCGGGACGAGCAGTACTTC

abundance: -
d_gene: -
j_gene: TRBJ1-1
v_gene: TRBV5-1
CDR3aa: CASSEDSGEAFF
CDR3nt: TGCGCCAGCAGCGAGGACAGTGGTGAAGCTTTCTTT

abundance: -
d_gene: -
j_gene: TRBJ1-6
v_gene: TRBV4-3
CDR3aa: CASSPGHSDSPLHF
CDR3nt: TGCGCCAGCAGCCCCGGACACAGTGATTCACCCCTCCACTTT

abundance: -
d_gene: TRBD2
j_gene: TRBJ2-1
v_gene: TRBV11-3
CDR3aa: CASSSLAGGYNEQFF
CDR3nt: TGTGCCAGCAGCTCACTAGCGGGAGGCTACAATGAGCAGTTCTTC

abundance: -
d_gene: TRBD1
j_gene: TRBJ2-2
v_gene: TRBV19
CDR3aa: CASSARQGSTGELFF
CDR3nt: TGTGCCAGTAGTGCCCGACAGGGTAGCACCGGGGAGCTGTTTTTT

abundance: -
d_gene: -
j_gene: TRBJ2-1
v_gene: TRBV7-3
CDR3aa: CASSQAAVSYNEQFF
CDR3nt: TGTGCCAGCTCGCAGGCTGCTGTCTCCTACAATGAGCAGTTCTTC

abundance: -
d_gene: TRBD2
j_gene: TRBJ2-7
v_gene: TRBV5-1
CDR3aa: CASSLEGLVYEQYF
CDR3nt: TGCGCCAGCAGCTTGGAAGGACTAGTCTACGAGCAGTACTTC

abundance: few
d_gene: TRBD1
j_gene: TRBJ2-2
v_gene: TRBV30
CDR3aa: CASKTGVNTGELFF
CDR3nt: TGTGCCTCTAAGACAGGGGTGAACACCGGGGAGCTGTTTTTT

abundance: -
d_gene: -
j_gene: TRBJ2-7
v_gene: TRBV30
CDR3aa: CASGDTTYEQYF
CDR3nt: TGTGCCTCTGGGGACACCACCTACGAGCAGTACTTC

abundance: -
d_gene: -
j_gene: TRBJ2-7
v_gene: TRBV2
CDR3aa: CASGGGRAGEQYF
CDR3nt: TGTGCCAGCGGGGGGGGGCGGGCGGGCGAGCAGTACTTC

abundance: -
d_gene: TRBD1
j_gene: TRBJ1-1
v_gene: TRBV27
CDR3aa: CASSFDRGDTEAFF
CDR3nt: TGTGCCAGCAGTTTCGACAGGGGGGACACTGAAGCTTTCTTT

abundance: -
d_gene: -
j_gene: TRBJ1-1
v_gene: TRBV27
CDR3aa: CASSFGQNTEAFF
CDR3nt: TGTGCCAGCAGTTTCGGACAGAACACTGAAGCTTTCTTT

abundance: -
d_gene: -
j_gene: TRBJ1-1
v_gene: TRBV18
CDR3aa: CASSPPSRGTEAFF
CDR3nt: TGTGCCAGCTCACCACCGTCGCGGGGGACTGAAGCTTTCTTT

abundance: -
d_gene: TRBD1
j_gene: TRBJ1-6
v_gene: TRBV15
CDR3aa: CATSREGTGVSPLHF
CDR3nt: TGTGCCACCAGCAGAGAAGGGACAGGGGTCTCACCCCTCCACTTT

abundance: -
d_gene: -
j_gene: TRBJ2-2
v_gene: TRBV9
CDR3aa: CASSPVGGNTGELFF
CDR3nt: TGTGCCAGCAGCCCCGTAGGGGGAAACACCGGGGAGCTGTTTTTT

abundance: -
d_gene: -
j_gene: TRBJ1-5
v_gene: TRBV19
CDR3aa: CASSKIGDSQPQHF
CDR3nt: TGTGCCAGTAGTAAGATAGGGGATTCTCAGCCCCAGCATTTT

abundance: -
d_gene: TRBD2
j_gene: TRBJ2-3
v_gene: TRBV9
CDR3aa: CASSGGLAGDTDTQYF
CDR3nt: TGTGCCAGCAGCGGCGGACTAGCGGGAGACACAGATACGCAGTATTTT

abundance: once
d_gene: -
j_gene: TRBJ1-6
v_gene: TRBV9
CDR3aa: CASSVGSGEVNSPLHF
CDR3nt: TGTGCCAGCAGCGTAGGGTCAGGGGAAGTAAATTCACCCCTCCACTTT

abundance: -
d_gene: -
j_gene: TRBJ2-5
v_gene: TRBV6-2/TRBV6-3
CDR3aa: CASSYSMSQGPETQYF
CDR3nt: TGTGCCAGCAGTTACTCGATGAGTCAGGGCCCCGAGACCCAGTACTTC

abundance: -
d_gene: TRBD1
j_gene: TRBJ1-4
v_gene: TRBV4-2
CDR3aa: CASSQGGDRGEKLFF
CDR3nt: TGTGCCAGCAGCCAAGGGGGGGACAGGGGCGAAAAACTGTTTTTT

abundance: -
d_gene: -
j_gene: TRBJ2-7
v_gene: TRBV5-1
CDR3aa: CASSEQDEQYF
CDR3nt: TGCGCCAGCAGCGAGCAGGACGAGCAGTACTTC

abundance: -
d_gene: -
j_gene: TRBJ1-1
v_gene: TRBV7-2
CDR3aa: CASSDGVSDEAFF
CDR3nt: TGTGCCAGCAGCGACGGGGTTTCCGATGAAGCTTTCTTT

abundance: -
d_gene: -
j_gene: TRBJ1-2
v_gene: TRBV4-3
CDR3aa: CASSQDPGINYGYTF
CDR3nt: TGCGCCAGCAGCCAAGATCCCGGGATTAACTATGGCTACACCTTC

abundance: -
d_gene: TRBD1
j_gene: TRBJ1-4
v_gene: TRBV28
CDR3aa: CASSDGQRDRGEKLFF
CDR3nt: TGTGCCAGCAGTGATGGCCAGCGGGACAGGGGGGAAAAACTGTTTTTT

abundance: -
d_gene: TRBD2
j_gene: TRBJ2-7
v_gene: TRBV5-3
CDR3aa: CARSHLSGSRDEQYF
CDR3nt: TGTGCCAGAAGCCACCTTAGCGGGAGTAGGGACGAGCAGTACTTC

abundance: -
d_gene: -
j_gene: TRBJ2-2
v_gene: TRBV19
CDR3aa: CASSPQVTGELFF
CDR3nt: TGTGCCAGCTCACCACAGGTCACCGGGGAGCTGTTTTTT

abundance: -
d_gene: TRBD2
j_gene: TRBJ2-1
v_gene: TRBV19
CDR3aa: CASSRRTSHEQFF
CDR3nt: TGTGCCAGTAGCCGCAGGACTAGCCATGAGCAGTTCTTC